Here is one T cell receptor (beta chain) with its context. The antigen remains undetermined. Produced via immunoSEQ multiplex PCR; TCRdb's table is partial and in-frame only. The top ten hold 13% of the sample, which has about 23,000 clones, roughly 91% seen once. This entry is derived from a study of T cells in localized non-small cell lung cancer. Study results and limitations: Only one tumor region was sequenced, so heterogeneity remains possible. Adjacent lung held a median roughly 60 of the top 100 tumor clones. Uninvolved neighboring lung showed the greatest T cell clonality, exceeding tumor.

Between the trimmed V and J ends, which lost 5 bases and 1 base, there was a span of 9 bases. The CDR3 runs to 13 residues. Germline V gives CDR1 MNHNS, CDR2 SASEGT. The chain employs TRBV6-1 and TRBJ2-7; D is unresolved. The TCR comes from a male donor aged 60 or over with stage I lung adenocarcinoma. The sequences come from peripheral blood, collected before any cancer treatment. The CDR3 region is CASSSTLSYEQYF. CDR3 nucleotides: TGTGCCAGCAGTTCGACACTGTCCTACGAGCAGTACTTC.